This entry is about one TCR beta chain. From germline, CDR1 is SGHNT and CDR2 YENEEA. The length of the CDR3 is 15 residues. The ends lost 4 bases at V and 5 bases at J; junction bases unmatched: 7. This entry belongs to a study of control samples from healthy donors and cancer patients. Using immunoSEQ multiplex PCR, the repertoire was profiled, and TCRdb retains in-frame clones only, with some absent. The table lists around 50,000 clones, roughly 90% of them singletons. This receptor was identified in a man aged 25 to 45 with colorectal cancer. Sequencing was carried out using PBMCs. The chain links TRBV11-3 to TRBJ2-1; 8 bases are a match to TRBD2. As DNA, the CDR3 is TGTGCCAGCAGCTCATGGACTAGCCACGACAATGAGCAGTTCTTC. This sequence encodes CASSSWTSHDNEQFF.